This T cell receptor (beta chain) was sequenced in a study of T cell responses to AZD1222 COVID-19 vaccine. Repertoires were generated with immunoSEQ multiplex PCR, while TCRdb's copy carries only in-frame clones and drops some. The data show approximately 110,000 clones, roughly 90% seen once. Study observations and caveats: The study found vaccine-associated CD4 TCRs spanning spike, dominant at 160-218 and 743-854. White British people made up most donors, females outnumbered males, and clonal diversity was possibly underestimated. Among those given AZD1222, only 5 to 7 were seropositive at baseline.

Comment on this clone: Its antigen is currently unknown.

Trimming stripped 8 bases from V and 6 bases from J, with 5 bases between. The V gene's germline CDR1 is MNHEY and CDR2 SMNVEV (reference sequence). The CDR3 length is 10 residues. The rearrangement joins TRBV27 to TRBJ1-5; no clear D. Sequences were derived from peripheral blood, sampled on day 0 of AZD1222 vaccination. This TCR was sampled from an adult in good health. The CDR3 DNA sequence: TGTGCCAGCGGGTCTCAGCCCCAGCATTTT. It is translated as CASGSQPQHF.